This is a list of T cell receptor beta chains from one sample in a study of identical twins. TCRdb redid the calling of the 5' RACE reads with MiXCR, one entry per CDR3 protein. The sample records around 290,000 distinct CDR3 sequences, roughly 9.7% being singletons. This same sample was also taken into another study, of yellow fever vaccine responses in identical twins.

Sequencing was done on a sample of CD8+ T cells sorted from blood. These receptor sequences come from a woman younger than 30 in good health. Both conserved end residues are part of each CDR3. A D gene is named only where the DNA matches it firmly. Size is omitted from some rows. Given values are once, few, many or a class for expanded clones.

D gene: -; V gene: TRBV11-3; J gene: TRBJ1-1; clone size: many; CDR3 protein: CASSPGTLANTEAFF; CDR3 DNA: TGTGCCAGCAGCCCTGGGACACTAGCGAACACTGAAGCTTTCTTT
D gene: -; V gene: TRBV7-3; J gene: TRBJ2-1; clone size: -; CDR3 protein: CASSLFPGGDNEQFF; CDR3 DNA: TGTGCCAGCAGCTTATTCCCCGGGGGTGACAATGAGCAGTTCTTC
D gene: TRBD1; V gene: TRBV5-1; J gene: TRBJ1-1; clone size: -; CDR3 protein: CASSDPTGMLGEAFF; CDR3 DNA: TGCGCCAGCAGCGACCCGACAGGGATGTTGGGTGAAGCTTTCTTT
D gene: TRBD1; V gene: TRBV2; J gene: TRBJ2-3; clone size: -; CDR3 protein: CASSRGDRGFLADTQYF; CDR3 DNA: TGTGCCAGCAGCCGCGGGGACAGGGGGTTCCTGGCAGATACGCAGTATTTT
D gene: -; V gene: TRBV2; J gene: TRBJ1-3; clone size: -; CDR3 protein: CASSDERRDSGNTIYF; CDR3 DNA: TGTGCCAGCAGTGACGAGCGGAGGGACTCTGGAAACACCATATATTTT
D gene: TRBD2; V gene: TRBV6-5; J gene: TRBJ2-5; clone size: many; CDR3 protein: CASSWLAGGTAETQYF; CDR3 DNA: TGTGCCAGCAGTTGGTTAGCGGGAGGGACCGCAGAGACCCAGTACTTC
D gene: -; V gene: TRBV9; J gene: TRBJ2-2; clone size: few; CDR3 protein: CASSPNLRGTNTGELFF; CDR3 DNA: TGTGCCAGCAGCCCCAATCTCCGGGGAACGAACACCGGGGAGCTGTTTTTT
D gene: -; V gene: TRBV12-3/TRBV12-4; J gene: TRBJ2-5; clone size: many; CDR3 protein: CASSLGYGETQYF; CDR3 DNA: TGTGCCAGCAGTTTGGGTTACGGAGAGACCCAGTACTTC
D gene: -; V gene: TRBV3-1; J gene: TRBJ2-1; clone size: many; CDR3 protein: CASSQEANIRPEQFF; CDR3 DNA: TGTGCCAGCAGCCAAGAAGCGAATATAAGACCTGAGCAGTTCTTC
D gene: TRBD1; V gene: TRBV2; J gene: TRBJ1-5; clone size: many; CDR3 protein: CASSSGTGRFYSNQPQHF; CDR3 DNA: TGTGCCAGCAGTTCCGGGACAGGGAGATTTTATAGCAATCAGCCCCAGCATTTT
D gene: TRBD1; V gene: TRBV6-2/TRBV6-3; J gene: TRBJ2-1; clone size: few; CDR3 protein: CASSYSGVSTDRGYSNEQFF; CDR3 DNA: TGTGCCAGCAGTTACTCCGGTGTTTCCACGGACAGGGGTTATAGCAATGAGCAGTTCTTC
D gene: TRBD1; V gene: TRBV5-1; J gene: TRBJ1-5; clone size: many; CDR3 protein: CASSAGQDSNQPQHF; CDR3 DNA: TGCGCCAGCAGCGCTGGACAGGATAGCAATCAGCCCCAGCATTTT
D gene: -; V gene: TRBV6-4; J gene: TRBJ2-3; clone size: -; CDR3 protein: CASSDSRGATDTQYF; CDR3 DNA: TGTGCCAGCAGTGACTCGAGGGGGGCCACAGATACGCAGTATTTT
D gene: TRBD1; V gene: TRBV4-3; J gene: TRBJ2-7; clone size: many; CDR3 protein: CASSQDLSDRGNYEQYF; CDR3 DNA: TGCGCCAGCAGCCAAGATTTGTCGGACAGGGGGAATTACGAGCAGTACTTC
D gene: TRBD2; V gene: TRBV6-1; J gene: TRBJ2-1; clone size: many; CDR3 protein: CASSESGDYPGNEQFF; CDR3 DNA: TGTGCCAGCAGTGAATCGGGGGACTACCCTGGGAATGAGCAGTTCTTC
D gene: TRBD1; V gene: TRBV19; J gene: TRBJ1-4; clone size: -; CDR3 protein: CASSILDRGHAYSEKLFF; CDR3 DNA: TGTGCCAGTAGTATACTGGACAGGGGGCACGCGTATTCTGAAAAACTGTTTTTT
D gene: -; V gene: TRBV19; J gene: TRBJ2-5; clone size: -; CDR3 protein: CASSLRAGETQYF; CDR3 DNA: TGTGCCAGTAGTCTCCGGGCCGGGGAGACCCAGTACTTC
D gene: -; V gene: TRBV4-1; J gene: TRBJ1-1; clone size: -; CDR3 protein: CASKIGPTITEAFF; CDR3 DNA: TGCGCCAGCAAGATCGGACCAACAATCACTGAAGCTTTCTTT
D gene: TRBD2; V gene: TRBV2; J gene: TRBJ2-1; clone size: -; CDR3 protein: CASSEGHSGRDNEQFF; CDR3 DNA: TGTGCCAGCAGTGAAGGCCATAGCGGGAGGGACAATGAGCAGTTCTTC
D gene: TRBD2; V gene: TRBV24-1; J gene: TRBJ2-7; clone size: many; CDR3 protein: CATSTSGRNEQYF; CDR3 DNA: TGTGCCACCTCGACTAGCGGGAGGAACGAGCAGTACTTC
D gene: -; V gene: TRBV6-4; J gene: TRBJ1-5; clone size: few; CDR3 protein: CASSRDSNQPQHF; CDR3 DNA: TGTGCCAGCTCCCGGGACAGCAATCAGCCCCAGCATTTT
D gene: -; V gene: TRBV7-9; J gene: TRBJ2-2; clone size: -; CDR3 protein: CAQGHLTGELFF; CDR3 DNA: TGTGCCCAGGGACACCTCACCGGGGAGCTGTTTTTT
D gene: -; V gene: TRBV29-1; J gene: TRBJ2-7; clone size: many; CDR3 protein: CSVDLGEQYF; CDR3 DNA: TGCAGCGTTGACTTGGGAGAGCAGTACTTC
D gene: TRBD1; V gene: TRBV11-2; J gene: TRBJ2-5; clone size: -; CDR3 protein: CATISQQGMAETQYF; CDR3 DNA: TGTGCCACCATTTCGCAACAGGGGATGGCAGAGACCCAGTACTTC
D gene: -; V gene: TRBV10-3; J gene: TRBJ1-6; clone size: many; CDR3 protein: CAISQSGSGDSPLHF; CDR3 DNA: TGTGCCATCAGTCAGTCGGGAAGTGGGGATTCACCCCTCCACTTT
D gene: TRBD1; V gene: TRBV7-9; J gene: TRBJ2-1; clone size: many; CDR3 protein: CASRPSGQGTYNEQFF; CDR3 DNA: TGTGCCAGCAGACCCTCGGGACAGGGAACCTACAATGAGCAGTTCTTC
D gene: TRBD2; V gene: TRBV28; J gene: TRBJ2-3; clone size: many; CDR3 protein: CASSRIAGGLTDTQYF; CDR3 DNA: TGTGCCAGCAGTAGGATAGCGGGGGGGCTCACAGATACGCAGTATTTT
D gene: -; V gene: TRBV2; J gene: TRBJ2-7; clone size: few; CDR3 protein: CASNYEGYEQYF; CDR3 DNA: TGTGCCAGCAATTACGAGGGATACGAGCAGTACTTC
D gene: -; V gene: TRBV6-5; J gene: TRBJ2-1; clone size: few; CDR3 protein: CASSYSAGDNEQFF; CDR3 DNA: TGTGCCAGCAGTTACTCGGCAGGGGACAATGAGCAGTTCTTC
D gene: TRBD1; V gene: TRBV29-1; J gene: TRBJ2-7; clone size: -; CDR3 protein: CSVEELQGSYYEQYF; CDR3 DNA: TGCAGCGTTGAAGAGCTACAGGGGTCCTACTACGAGCAGTACTTC
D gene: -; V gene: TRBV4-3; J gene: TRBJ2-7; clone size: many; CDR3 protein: CASSQDFGSSYEQYF; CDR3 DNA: TGCGCCAGCAGCCAAGATTTCGGAAGCTCCTACGAGCAGTACTTC
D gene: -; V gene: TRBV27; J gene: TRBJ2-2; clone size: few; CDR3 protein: CASSEGGPGELFF; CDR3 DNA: TGTGCCAGCAGTGAGGGGGGGCCCGGGGAGCTGTTTTTT
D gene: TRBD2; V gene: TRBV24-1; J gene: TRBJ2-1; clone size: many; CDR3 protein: CATSEDLAGGLYNEQFF; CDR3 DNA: TGTGCCACCAGTGAGGACTTAGCGGGAGGTCTCTACAATGAGCAGTTCTTC
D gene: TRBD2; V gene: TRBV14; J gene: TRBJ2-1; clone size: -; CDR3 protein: CASSPGLGWNEQFF; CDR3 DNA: TGTGCCAGCAGCCCAGGACTAGGTTGGAATGAGCAGTTCTTC
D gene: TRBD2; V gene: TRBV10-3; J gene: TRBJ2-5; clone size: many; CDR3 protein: CAISEERGGQETQYF; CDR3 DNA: TGTGCCATCAGTGAGGAACGGGGAGGGCAGGAGACCCAGTACTTC
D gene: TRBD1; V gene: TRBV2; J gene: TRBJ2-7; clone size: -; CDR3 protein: CASTGEKSYEQYF; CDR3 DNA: TGTGCCTCGACAGGGGAGAAATCCTACGAGCAGTACTTC
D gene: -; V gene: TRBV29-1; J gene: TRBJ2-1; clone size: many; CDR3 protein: CSVEYRGGNEQFF; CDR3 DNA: TGCAGCGTTGAATACAGGGGAGGTAATGAGCAGTTCTTC
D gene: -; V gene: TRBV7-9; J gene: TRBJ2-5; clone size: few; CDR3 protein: CASTSDRGQETQYF; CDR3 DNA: TGTGCCAGCACCAGCGATCGGGGACAAGAGACCCAGTACTTC
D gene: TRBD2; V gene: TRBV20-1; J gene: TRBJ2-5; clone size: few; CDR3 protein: CSARAIAGVLQETQYF; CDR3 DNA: TGCAGTGCTAGAGCTATAGCGGGGGTACTACAAGAGACCCAGTACTTC
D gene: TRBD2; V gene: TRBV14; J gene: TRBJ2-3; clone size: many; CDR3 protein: CASSLGLAGAHSTDTQYF; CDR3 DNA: TGTGCCAGCAGCCTCGGACTAGCGGGAGCACATAGCACAGATACGCAGTATTTT
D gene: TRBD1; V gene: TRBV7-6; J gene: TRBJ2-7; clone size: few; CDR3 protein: CASSAGTGIYEQYF; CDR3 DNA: TGTGCCAGCAGCGCAGGGACAGGGATTTACGAGCAGTACTTC
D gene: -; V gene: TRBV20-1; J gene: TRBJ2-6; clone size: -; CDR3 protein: CSARDYTGANVLTF; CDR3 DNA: TGCAGTGCTAGAGATTACACTGGGGCCAACGTCCTGACTTTC
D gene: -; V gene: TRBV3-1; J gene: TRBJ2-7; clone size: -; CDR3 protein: CASSQDGLAPYEQYF; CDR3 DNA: TGTGCCAGCAGCCAAGATGGCCTAGCGCCCTACGAGCAGTACTTC
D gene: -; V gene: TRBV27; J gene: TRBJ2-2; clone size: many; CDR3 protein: CASNSYRVPNTGELFF; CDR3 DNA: TGTGCCAGCAATTCGTACCGGGTTCCGAACACCGGGGAGCTGTTTTTT
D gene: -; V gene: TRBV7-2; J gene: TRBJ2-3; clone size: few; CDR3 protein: CASSPRGYSTQYF; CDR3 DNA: TGTGCCAGCAGCCCCCGGGGTTACTCTACGCAGTATTTT
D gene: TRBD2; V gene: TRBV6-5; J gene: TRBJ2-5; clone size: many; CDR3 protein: CASSSGQETQYF; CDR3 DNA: TGTGCCAGCTCTAGCGGCCAAGAGACCCAGTACTTC
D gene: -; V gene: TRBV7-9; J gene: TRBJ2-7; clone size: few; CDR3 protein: CASSLHVDEQYF; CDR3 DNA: TGTGCCAGCAGCTTACACGTCGATGAGCAGTACTTC
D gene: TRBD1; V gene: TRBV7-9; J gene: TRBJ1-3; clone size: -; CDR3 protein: CASRETGVAGNTIYF; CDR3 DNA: TGTGCCAGCAGGGAGACAGGGGTTGCTGGAAACACCATATATTTT
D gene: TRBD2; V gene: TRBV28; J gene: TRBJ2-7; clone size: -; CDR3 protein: CASNSGLNSYEQYF; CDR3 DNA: TGTGCCAGCAATAGCGGGTTAAACTCCTACGAGCAGTACTTC
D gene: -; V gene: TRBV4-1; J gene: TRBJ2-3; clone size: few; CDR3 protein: CASSQEFATAMFTDTQYF; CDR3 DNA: TGCGCCAGCAGCCAAGAGTTTGCGACAGCGATGTTCACAGATACGCAGTATTTT
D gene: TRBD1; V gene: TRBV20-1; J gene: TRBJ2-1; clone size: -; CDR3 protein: CSAPDRVHNEQFF; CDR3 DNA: TGCAGTGCTCCCGACAGGGTTCACAATGAGCAGTTCTTC